The present T cell receptor (beta chain) was sequenced within a study of post-analysis software for immune sequencing data. Study context: Patients had relapsing-remitting, secondary progressive or progressive-relapsing multiple sclerosis; some lacked subtype. The study, taken as a whole, reports: Under F measure analysis, samples from one preparation batch co-clustered strongly. Four to six TRBV segments were more frequent in patients than controls; TRBV5-6, TRBV5-1 and TRBV20-1 belonged to this group.

TCR beta cDNA libraries had unique molecular identifiers. Researchers reported roughly 510,000 cDNA molecules coming from roughly 0.93 to 9.6 million T cells. From the PCR reads, TCRdb called clonotypes with MiXCR, one entry per CDR3 protein. Among hundreds of thousands of distinct CDR3 sequences listed, roughly 50% were seen once. The CDR3 has 19 amino acids. V dropped 5 bases and J dropped 2; count of bases not matched to a gene: 17. Germline CDR1 SEHNR, CDR2 FQNEAQ (reference sequence). In regard to this clonotype: What it recognizes is unknown.

The material sequenced was blood. The chain recombines TRBV7-9 with TRBJ2-1, with 8 bases fitting TRBD2. This clonotype originated in a girl between 10 and 17 years old with multiple sclerosis. The CDR3 DNA reads TGTGCCAGCAGCGATCGGCGGCTTTTACGGGGGGGAACCTACAATGAGCAGTTCTTC. Amino acid sequence: CASSDRRLLRGGTYNEQFF.